One sample yielded the 21 T cell receptor beta chains listed below, sequenced in a study of cytomegalovirus exposure and HLA in healthy donors. It was with 60 Vbeta and 13 Jbeta primers that the PCR ran. TCRdb keeps only in-frame clones here, not all; method: immunoSEQ multiplex PCR. Seen here are 78,000 or so clones, approximately 84% observed once, and the top ten hold 2.4%. The sample consisted of PBMCs. The receptor set was obtained from a woman aged 45-60 years in good health and CMV-seronegative.

The V gene is TRBV18, the J gene TRBJ2-5, with D tentatively TRBD2 (5 bases). CDR1 and CDR2 from the germline V gene are KGHSH and LQKENI. V lost 6 bases and J lost 2, with 13 bases in between. This CDR3 contains 14 residues. CDR3 region: CASSWEGRQETQYF. CDR3 DNA sequence: TGTGCCAGCTCCTGGGAAGGGAGACAAGAGACCCAGTACTTC.

The V and J genes are TRBV4-2 and TRBJ2-2; TRBD2 is a possible D gene (6 bases). The CDR3 spans 15 residues. V lost 8 bases and J lost 0, with 13 bases in between. Germline CDR1 is LGHNA and CDR2 is YNFKEQ. CDR3 coding DNA: TGTGCCAGCGGACTGGGACTCCCGAACACCGGGGAGCTGTTTTTT. Translating gives CASGLGLPNTGELFF.

The J gene is TRBJ2-5, the V gene TRBV5-1; 7 bases map to TRBD2. Matching the DNA end better, TRBJ2-7 makes the J call doubtful. The germline CDR1 and CDR2 sequences are SGHRS and YFSETQ. The CDR3 runs to 15 residues. CDR3 nucleotides: TGCGCCAGCAGCTTTTCGCGGGAGCCGGGGTACGAGCAGTACTTC. Translation: CASSFSREPGYEQYF.

CDR3 amino acids: CATGGRQGVYNEQFF. DNA of the CDR3: TGTGCCACCGGGGGGAGACAGGGGGTCTACAATGAGCAGTTCTTC. The chain couples TRBV6-1 to TRBJ2-1; TRBD1 matches at 9 bases. This CDR3 has 15 residues. Germline CDR1 is MNHNS and CDR2 is SASEGT. Losses at the gene ends were 10 bases for V and 3 bases for J; bases not matched to a gene: 10.

The chain employs TRBV4-1 and TRBJ2-5, with TRBD2 as a possible D gene (6 bases). V lost 4 bases and J lost 1, with 19 bases in between. CDR1 and CDR2 (germline): MGHRA, YSYEKL. The CDR3 covers 17 residues. Here the CDR3 DNA reads TGCGCCAGCAGCCTACCCCCCGGGGGTATAAGCCAAGAGACCCAGTACTTC. Translating gives CASSLPPGGISQETQYF.

The rearrangement joins TRBV6-4 to TRBJ2-4; TRBD2 matches 14 bases. Per the germline V gene, CDR1 is MRHNA and CDR2 is SNTAGT. The CDR3 contains 20 residues. Losses at the gene ends were 11 bases for V and 2 bases for J; bases not matched to a gene: 20. The DNA for the CDR3 is TGTGCCCCGTACACGGTTACCGGGACTAGCGGGAGATGGCCCAAAAACATTCAGTACTTC. Residues: CAPYTVTGTSGRWPKNIQYF.

The genes are TRBV19 and TRBJ1-2; TRBD1 matches 8 bases. J was trimmed by 7 bases and V by 3 bases; bases with no gene match: 4. The CDR3 totals 13 residues. Germline values: CDR1 LNHDA, CDR2 SQIVND (reference sequence). In DNA, the CDR3 is TGTGCCAGTAGTATTTCAGGGGGCGGTGGCTACACCTTC. It yields the protein CASSISGGGGYTF. The entire variable domain, with the rest obtained from reference TRBV19 and TRBJ1-2, is as follows: DGGITQSPKYLFRKEGQNVTLSCEQNLNHDAMYWYRQDPGQGLRLIYYSQIVNDFQKGDIAEGYSVSREKKESFPLTVTSAQKNPTAFYLCASSISGGGGYTFGSGTRLTVV.

The chain links TRBV6-6 to TRBJ2-3; D gene unclear. With 7 bases removed from V and 0 bases from J, the gap between germline ends came to 2 bases. The CDR3 has 11 residues. CDR1 MNHNY and CDR2 SVGAGI come from the germline V gene (reference sequence). The CDR3 nucleotides are TGTGCCAGCACTAGCACAGATACGCAGTATTTT. It is translated as CASTSTDTQYF.

This clone was recorded only once. The rearrangement joins TRBV7-9 to TRBJ1-1; D is undetermined. Germline V gene lookup returns CDR1 SEHNR and CDR2 FQNEAQ (reference sequence). The CDR3 contains 13 residues. V was pared by 3 bases and J by 8 bases, with 13 bases between. CDR3 sequence reads: CASSFVSLEEAFF. CDR3 nucleotide sequence: TGTGCCAGCAGCTTTGTTAGTTTAGAGGAAGCTTTCTTT.

As for this clone: At one of its ends the junction is not consistent with the germline gene, which may arise from a read error. The chain combines TRBV7-7 with TRBJ2-1, with 8 bases fitting TRBD1. There are 15 residues in the CDR3. In germline, CDR1 is SSHAT, CDR2 FNYEAQ (reference sequence). For the CDR3, the DNA is TGTGCTAGCAGCTGGGGACAGGTCTCCTACAATGAGCAGTTCTTC. This sequence encodes CASSWGQVSYNEQFF.

This chain connects TRBV7-9 to TRBJ2-7; D gene unclear. From germline, CDR1 is SEHNR and CDR2 FQNEAQ (reference sequence). CDR3 length: 16 residues. V lost 1 base and J 0 bases, leaving 13 bases between the germline ends. Here the CDR3 DNA reads TGTGCCAGCAGCTTAGTCCGTAAGACTTCCTCCTACGAGCAGTACTTC. It codes for CASSLVRKTSSYEQYF.

This clone was seen once. This chain joins TRBV28 and TRBJ2-2; D call uncertain. V was trimmed by 6 bases and J by 2 bases, leaving 7 bases between them. This CDR3 spans 13 amino acids. Germline-derived CDR1 and CDR2 are MDHEN and SYDVKM. The CDR3 sequence is CASRNQNTGELFF. As DNA, the CDR3 is TGTGCCAGCAGAAATCAAAACACCGGGGAGCTGTTTTTT.

This rearrangement joins TRBV29-1 to TRBJ2-2, with TRBD2 identical over 12 bases. Trimming took 1 base from V and 7 from J; bases not matched to a gene: 4. The CDR3 runs to 15 residues. The germline V gene encodes CDR1 SQVTM and CDR2 ANQGSEA. The CDR3 bases are TGCAGCGTTGAAGGACTAGCGGGAGTGAGCGGGGAGCTGTTTTTT. Protein product: CSVEGLAGVSGELFF.

The rearrangement links TRBV28 to TRBJ2-7, with TRBD1 matching 9 bases. The CDR3 has 13 residues. The germline V gene has CDR1 MDHEN and CDR2 SYDVKM. Losses at the gene ends were 6 bases for V and 5 bases for J; bases not matched to a gene: 5. The CDR3 region is CASRGDRVNEQYF. In DNA form, the CDR3 reads TGTGCCAGCAGGGGGGACAGGGTTAACGAGCAGTACTTC.

This chain connects TRBV19 to TRBJ2-1; a weak D match, TRBD2 (5 bases). The CDR3 has 13 amino acids. Germline V gene lookup returns CDR1 LNHDA and CDR2 SQIVND (reference sequence). Trimming took off 5 bases at V and 9 bases at J, with 14 bases between the two ends. In nucleotides, the CDR3 is TGTGCCAGTAGTGTGCTGGAAGGAGGTGAGCAGTTCTTC. Encoded protein: CASSVLEGGEQFF.

V usage is TRBV7-9 and J usage is TRBJ2-3; D is undetermined. The CDR3 length is 16 residues. CDR1 and CDR2 (germline): SEHNR, FQNEAQ (reference sequence). Deletions cut 3 bases from V and 0 bases from J, with 13 bases between. DNA of the CDR3: TGTGCCAGCAGCTTGGGTAGCTTGACTAGCACAGATACGCAGTATTTT. Translating it yields CASSLGSLTSTDTQYF.

This clone occurred once. The rearrangement joins TRBV19 to TRBJ2-7, with 7 bases matching TRBD2. Per the germline V gene, CDR1 is LNHDA and CDR2 is SQIVND (reference sequence). The CDR3 is made up of 16 amino acids. Losses at the gene ends were 7 bases for V and 4 bases for J; bases not matched to a gene: 16. As DNA, the CDR3 is TGTGCCAGTACCGCCCAGACGGCTAGCGGTTTTTACGAGCAGTACTTC. It translates to CASTAQTASGFYEQYF.

The chain joins TRBV2 to TRBJ1-2; 8 positions match TRBD1. The J segment lost 4 bases and the V segment lost 1 base, leaving 8 bases of the junction unmatched. The germline V gene has CDR1 SNHLY and CDR2 FYNNEI. This CDR3 region has 16 residues. The CDR3 loop reads CASSEVETGELYGYTF. DNA of the CDR3: TGTGCCAGCAGTGAAGTCGAGACAGGGGAACTCTATGGCTACACCTTC.

The chain couples TRBV10-1 to TRBJ2-1; D is possibly TRBD1 (5 bases). CDR3 size: 16 residues. Germline V gene lookup returns CDR1 WNHNN and CDR2 SYGVQD (reference sequence). Deletions cut 4 bases from V and 0 bases from J, with 13 bases between. This CDR3 is CASSGGAGRSYNEQFF. The CDR3 DNA sequence: TGCGCCAGCAGTGGTGGGGCTGGACGCTCCTACAATGAGCAGTTCTTC.

The chain has TRBV7-3 and TRBJ1-2; D is unresolved. Germline lookup yields CDR1 SGHTA and CDR2 FQGTGA. There are 15 residues in the CDR3. V lost 0 bases to trimming and J lost 0 bases, with 8 bases between them. The DNA of the CDR3 is TGTGCCAGCAGCTTAACGGGCAAGACTAACTATGGCTACACCTTC. It is translated as CASSLTGKTNYGYTF. Full variable domain (rest looked up from reference TRBV7-3 and TRBJ1-2): GAGVSQTPSNKVTEKGKYVELRCDPISGHTALYWYRQSLGQGPEFLIYFQGTGAADDSGLPNDRFFAVRPEGSVSTLKIQRTERGDSAVYLCASSLTGKTNYGYTFGSGTRLTVV.

The J gene is TRBJ2-4, the V gene TRBV5-6, with D maybe TRBD2 (6 bases). V lost 4 bases, J lost 0 bases, and 11 bases lay in between. The CDR3 totals 15 residues. Germline V gene sequence: CDR1 SGHDT, CDR2 YYEEEE. The CDR3 sequence: CASSPRGLAKNIQYF. CDR3 nucleotide sequence: TGTGCCAGCAGCCCGCGGGGCTTAGCCAAAAACATTCAGTACTTC.